These T cell receptor beta chains were read from a single sample in a study of radiotherapy plus CTLA-4 blockade in lung cancer. Profiled with immunoSEQ multiplex PCR; TCRdb holds only in-frame clones, not every one. The table shows about 15,000 clones, with under 75% occurring only once. The sample was peripheral blood, taken from a patient treated with radiotherapy plus ipilimumab. The receptors here all came from a human donor with non-small cell lung cancer whose response to radiotherapy plus ipilimumab could not be evaluated. Each CDR3 is given with its conserved first and last residue. Fields, in order: J gene, V gene, clone size, D gene, CDR3 DNA, CDR3 protein. D genes are given only for firm matches. Expanded clones are given a class, and other clones once, few, many or no size at all.

>TRBJ2-2|TRBV2|-|-
TGTGCCAGCGGGGGGAACGGACAGGCGGCCGGGGAGCTGTTTTTT
CASGGNGQAAGELFF
>TRBJ2-5|TRBV30|-|-
TGTGCCTGGAGTCCCTCTCGGGAGACCCAGTACTTC
CAWSPSRETQYF
>TRBJ2-5|TRBV19|few|TRBD2
TGTGCCACTCGGACTAGCACACAAGAGACCCAGTACTTC
CATRTSTQETQYF
>TRBJ1-2|TRBV7-2|-|TRBD1
TGTGCCAGCAGCCAGAATCTCCCACAGGGGGGCTACACCTTC
CASSQNLPQGGYTF
>TRBJ2-6|TRBV5-4|once|-
TGTGCCAGCAGCTTGAAAAGGGGTTTTGGGGCCAACGTCCTGACTTTC
CASSLKRGFGANVLTF
>TRBJ1-5|TRBV30|-|-
TGTGCCTGGAGTCCAGGAGGGGGCAATCAGCCCCAGCATTTT
CAWSPGGGNQPQHF
>TRBJ1-1|TRBV9|-|-
TGTGCCAGCAGCGCCATGGCGGCGGGCGGGACTGAAGCTTTCTTT
CASSAMAAGGTEAFF
>TRBJ1-1|TRBV9|few|-
TGTGCCAGCAGCGTGAGTGAGAATTTCAACACTGAAGCTTTCTTT
CASSVSENFNTEAFF
>TRBJ2-1|TRBV7-8|-|TRBD2
TGTGCCAGCAGCTTAGCAGCGGGGGCCTACAATGAGCAGTTCTTC
CASSLAAGAYNEQFF
>TRBJ1-4|TRBV4-2|-|-
TGTGCCAGCAGCCAAGAACTAGGCCCTAATGAAAAACTGTTTTTT
CASSQELGPNEKLFF
>TRBJ2-6|TRBV19|-|-
TGTGCCAGTGGCCGCGGGGCTGGGGCCAACGTCCTGACTTTC
CASGRGAGANVLTF
>TRBJ1-4|TRBV14|-|TRBD1
TGTGCCAGCAGCCTTAGACAGGGGGCGTATGAAAAACTGTTTTTT
CASSLRQGAYEKLFF
>TRBJ2-7|TRBV7-3|-|-
TGTGCCAGCAGCTTAACCCAACAGGGAAAGCAGTACTTC
CASSLTQQGKQYF
>TRBJ1-1|TRBV6-5|-|TRBD1
TGTGCCAGCAGTTACTCCTGGACAGGGCTCAGCACTGAAGCTTTCTTT
CASSYSWTGLSTEAFF
>TRBJ1-6|TRBV6-5|-|-
TGTGCCAGCAGGAGAGCCTCCTATAATTCACCCCTCCACTTT
CASRRASYNSPLHF
>TRBJ1-4|TRBV11-2|-|-
TGTGCCAGCGCATCGAGGAGGGTCAATGAAAAACTGTTTTTT
CASASRRVNEKLFF
>TRBJ2-1|TRBV5-1|-|TRBD2
TGCGCCAGCAGCTTGGCCGGTAGCGGGGGGGCGTACAATGAGCAGTTCTTC
CASSLAGSGGAYNEQFF
>TRBJ2-1|TRBV5-1|-|TRBD2
TGCGCCGGACGAGCTAGCGGGGGGTGGGATGAGCAGTTCTTC
CAGRASGGWDEQFF
>TRBJ1-2|TRBV5-1|-|TRBD1
TGCGCCAGCTCCAGCGGGCAGGGGGCTTTCGGCTATGGCTACACCTTC
CASSSGQGAFGYGYTF
>TRBJ1-2|TRBV21-1|-|-
TGTGCCAGCAGCGAACCGTCGGCAGGGCCTAACTATGGCTACACCTTC
CASSEPSAGPNYGYTF
>TRBJ2-1|TRBV27|-|-
TGTGCCAGCAGTTCGGACACTCCGAACTACAATGAGCAGTTCTTC
CASSSDTPNYNEQFF
>TRBJ1-2|TRBV6-1|medium-sized|TRBD1
TGTGCCAGCATTCTACTCGTTGACAGGGCTGGCTACACCTTC
CASILLVDRAGYTF
>TRBJ1-2|TRBV28|-|-
TGTGCCAGCAGTTCCGACAGGTTCGGGGGCTACACCTTC
CASSSDRFGGYTF
>TRBJ1-3|TRBV18|-|-
TGTGCCAGCTCACCAGCGGTCCTCTCTGGAAACACCATATATTTT
CASSPAVLSGNTIYF
>TRBJ1-3|TRBV30|-|-
TGTGCCTGGAGTGTAAGGGGCTTGTCTGGAAACACCATATATTTT
CAWSVRGLSGNTIYF
>TRBJ2-1|TRBV29-1|-|TRBD2
TGCAGCGTTGCAATAGCGGGGGGACTGGCTGAGCAGTTCTTC
CSVAIAGGLAEQFF
>TRBJ2-2|TRBV4-2|-|-
TGTGCCAGCAGCCAAGGGAACAGGCAAAACACCGGGGAGCTGTTTTTT
CASSQGNRQNTGELFF
>TRBJ1-3|TRBV27|once|TRBD1
TGTGCCAGCAGTTCCCTGGACAGGGCTGGAAACACCATATATTTT
CASSSLDRAGNTIYF
>TRBJ1-1|TRBV2|-|TRBD1
TGTGCCAGCAGTCCGACAGGGACCCCTGAAGCTTTCTTT
CASSPTGTPEAFF
>TRBJ1-6|TRBV7-9|once|TRBD1
TGTGCCAGCAGCTCTCCAACAGGGGGGAATAATTCACCCCTCCACTTT
CASSSPTGGNNSPLHF
>TRBJ1-4|TRBV5-1|-|TRBD1
TGCGCCAGCAGCTCTACAGGGGCGGGTAATGAAAAACTGTTTTTT
CASSSTGAGNEKLFF
>TRBJ1-5|TRBV23-1|-|-
TGCGCCAGCAGTCAATCTTCCTCGGGAGCTTATAGCAATCAGCCCCAGCATTTT
CASSQSSSGAYSNQPQHF
>TRBJ1-3|TRBV30|few|-
TGTGCCTGGAGCCCCTCAGGGCGGCCTGGAAACACCATATATTTT
CAWSPSGRPGNTIYF
>TRBJ2-1|TRBV5-8|-|-
TGTGCCAGCAGCTTGAGCGCTGACTCCTACAATGAGCAGTTCTTC
CASSLSADSYNEQFF
>TRBJ1-2|TRBV10-2|-|-
TGCGCCAGTTCGACAGAGGTCAACTATGGCTACACCTTC
CASSTEVNYGYTF
>TRBJ2-1|TRBV5-8|-|-
TGTGCCAGCAGCTTGCCGGGTCTTGTCTACAATGAGCAGTTCTTC
CASSLPGLVYNEQFF
>TRBJ2-3|TRBV5-1|-|-
TGCGCCAGCAGCTCGCCGGGACTGGGACAGGATACGCAGTATTTT
CASSSPGLGQDTQYF
>TRBJ1-1|TRBV6-4|-|-
TGTGCCAGCAGCCCTGCAGGGGATACTGAAGCTTTCTTT
CASSPAGDTEAFF
>TRBJ1-2|TRBV19|-|-
TGTGCCAGTCGGCAGGCATCAGGTTCCGGCTACACCTTC
CASRQASGSGYTF
>TRBJ1-1|TRBV19|-|-
TGTGCCAGTAGTGCTCGGGGTCAGTGGGGCACTGAAGCTTTCTTT
CASSARGQWGTEAFF
>TRBJ2-7|TRBV6-5|-|-
TGTGCCAGCAGTGGTGGCACGGGCTACGAGCAGTACTTC
CASSGGTGYEQYF
>TRBJ2-2|TRBV18|-|TRBD1
TGTGCCAGCTCAGACCCCAGGGGGACCGGGGAGCTGTTTTTT
CASSDPRGTGELFF
>TRBJ1-6|TRBV4-1|-|TRBD1
TGCGCCAGCAGCCAAGAACCCCTTACAGGGGGCGGTGATTCACCCCTCCACTTT
CASSQEPLTGGGDSPLHF
>TRBJ1-1|TRBV10-3|few|-
TGTGCCATCAGTGAGTCGGCAGGGAGGGGGACTGAAGCTTTCTTT
CAISESAGRGTEAFF
>TRBJ2-5|TRBV18|-|TRBD1
TGTGCCAGCTCACCTTCCGGACAGGGAGAGACCCAGTACTTC
CASSPSGQGETQYF
>TRBJ2-3|TRBV5-1|-|TRBD1
TGCGCCAGCAGCGTGGATGGACAGGGCGAAGATACGCAGTATTTT
CASSVDGQGEDTQYF
>TRBJ1-6|TRBV6-5|-|-
TGTGCCAGCAGTTACGGTTGGGGGCTTAATCCACCCCTCCACTTT
CASSYGWGLNPPLHF
>TRBJ2-7|TRBV4-1|-|TRBD2
TGCGCCAGCAGCCAAGTGATACTAGCGGGGGCCTCCTACGAGCAGTACTTC
CASSQVILAGASYEQYF
>TRBJ1-4|TRBV18|-|-
TGTGCCAGCTCACCACCGTCAGGGGCGGGCGAAAAACTGTTTTTT
CASSPPSGAGEKLFF
>TRBJ2-1|TRBV19|few|TRBD2
TGTGCCAGTAGGGTCGGGACTAGTATTCACAATGAGCAGTTCTTC
CASRVGTSIHNEQFF
>TRBJ1-1|TRBV30|hyperexpanded|-
TGTGCCTGGAGTGCGGGGGGCACTGAAGCTTTCTTT
CAWSAGGTEAFF